In its sample, the clone carrying this TCR beta chain was seen many times. As yet, its antigen is unknown. The data belong to a study of molecular identifiers for immune sequencing clone quantification. Points from the study as a whole: Same-barcode identical TCR molecules could make highly expanded clones look smaller than they are. Clones that had above 20 RNA copies took up over 97% of effector molecules but under 1% in naive cells.

The CDR3 contains 13 residues. Per germline, CDR1 LGHNA and CDR2 YNFKEQ. Deletions cut 0 bases from V and 5 bases from J, with 6 bases between. Generation of bulk TCR libraries relied on previously described methods and listed TCR primers. MiXCR, applied by TCRdb to the PCR reads, yields one record per CDR3 protein. The table lists under 600,000 distinct CDR3 sequences, 20% to 25% of them singletons. Specimen: naive CD8+ T cells from blood, with Jurkat cell RNA spiked in. Subset indicated: FACS-sorted CD8+CD4-CCR7+CD45RA+ naive T cells. The TCR comes from a human donor in good health. Some libraries in this study had Jurkat cell RNA spiked in. This sequence joins TRBV4-2 and TRBJ2-3; the D is unclear. The CDR3 here is CASSQDRRDTQYF. CDR3 nucleotide sequence: TGTGCCAGCAGCCAAGACAGGCGAGATACGCAGTATTTT.